This T cell receptor beta chain was found in a study of vaccination effects on CD4 cells after COVID-19. General study points: Missing from the study were early post-infection timepoints, and its convalescent patients were few.

The table came from immunoSEQ multiplex PCR; TCRdb's copy has only in-frame clones and leaves some out. The table lists over 65,000 clones, roughly 80% of them singletons. Concerning this clone itself: Its antigen is unknown.

It was after 10 days of culture that CD4+ T cells were isolated. Prior SARS-CoV-2 infection was absent in the vaccine recipients, as shown by negative nucleocapsid antibodies. On day 3 and again on day 7, half the medium was replaced with IL-2 medium. The CDR3 loop spans 19 amino acids. Trimming left V 1 base short and J 1 base short, with 22 bases between. The V gene's germline CDR1 is LGHNA and CDR2 YSLEER. This clonotype originated in a human donor who received a COVID-19 vaccine. The chain combines TRBV4-3 with TRBJ2-5, with D possibly being TRBD2 (8 bases). This material consisted of CD4+ T cells from PBMCs cultured without peptide, taken before COVID-19 vaccination. Here the CDR3 reads CASSQGPGGTARPQETQYF. The CDR3 DNA reads as TGCGCCAGCAGCCAAGGACCGGGGGGGACAGCCAGACCCCAAGAGACCCAGTACTTC.